Below, one T cell receptor beta chain is given with its context. This clonotype was observed a few times. The target of this receptor is not known. The record has no base qualities; no much larger clone is one base away. CDR1 and CDR2, looked up from the germline V gene, are SGHDT and YYEEEE. V loses 2 bases of germline sequence and J loses 2 bases, and the interval between the two ends is 3 bases. The CDR3 numbers 12 residues from cysteine through phenylalanine. Just the 36-base CDR3 DNA is kept, in frame starting at base 1. The treatment or condition label of this sample denotes: allogeneic hematopoietic cell transplantation with graft depleted of TCRalphabeta T cells and CD19 B cells. The transplant recipients were children given TCRalphabeta/CD19-depleted allogeneic hematopoietic cell grafts. The sample is drawn from a study of T-cell reconstitution after alpha-beta-depleted transplantation in children (dated by TCRdb to about 2016). Concerning the study at large: T-cell immune reconstitution after TCRalphabeta/CD19-depleted allogeneic hematopoietic cell transplantation in children was quantitatively tracked in the study by means of TCR repertoire profiling.

Study-wide conclusions, independent of this receptor: The high TCRbeta diversity at day 60 in some patients was ascribed to recipient T cells and intrathymic progenitors that had survived conditioning. Apparently early alphabetaT-cell count recovery about two months after transplant reportedly relied on only several hundred rapidly expanded clones derived from non-depleted graft cells. Over subsequent months, a decline in hyperexpanded clone frequencies was noted, and after one year, T-cell counts and TCRbeta diversity were mostly ascribed to newly produced T cells.

The method was PCR. TCRdb shows the sequencer as Illumina HiSeq 2500. Molecular barcoding was employed in the preparation of TCR libraries, with unique molecular identifiers being used to normalize TCRbeta repertoire quantification. Using fastp at Q25 and MiXCR, TCRdb reprocessed the public reads and kept productive beta chains. Here each entry gathers all rows of one CDR3 protein and keeps the most common genes and DNA. Counted in this sample were 450,000 to 700,000 distinct CDR3 sequences; over 25% of them appeared once. Under 45% of the sample belongs to the ten largest clones. This chain is built from TRBV5-6 and TRBJ2-3; no D segment can be confidently identified. The receptor comes from a boy in the first two years of life with Wiskott-Aldrich syndrome, due to receive a stem cell transplant. Sequences were derived from PBMCs, sampled before TCRalphabeta/CD19-depleted stem cell transplant. The nucleotide sequence is TGTGCCAGCAGCTTCGTCACAGATACGCAGTATTTT. Translated, this gives CASSFVTDTQYF. The reference TRBV5-6 and TRBJ2-3 proteins fill in what lies around the CDR3, so the full variable domain reads DAGVTQSPTHLIKTRGQQVTLRCSPKSGHDTVSWYQQALGQGPQFIFQYYEEEERQRGNFPDRFSGHQFPNYSSELNVNALLLGDSALYLCASSFVTDTQYFGPGTRLTVL.